A selection of T cell receptor beta chains follows, all from one sample in a study of CD8+ T cells in alopecia areata. Profiled with immunoSEQ multiplex PCR; TCRdb holds only in-frame clones, not every one. This sample has under 150,000 clones; 65% to 90% occur once, and the top ten carry around 25%. The sequencing used CD8+ T cells sorted from blood, collected at week 4, from a patient treated with tofacitinib. These receptors were taken from a human donor with alopecia areata. Each CDR3 is given with its conserved first and last residue. Fields, in order: J gene, clone size, D gene, V gene, CDR3 DNA, CDR3 protein. The D gene is left open where the match is weak. Some rows mark clone size as missing; the rest say once, few, many or name a class of expanded clone.

j_call: TRBJ2-1; clone_size: .; d_call: TRBD1; v_call: TRBV25-1; cdr3_nt: TGTGCCAGCAGTGAATGGGACAGCGACAATGAGCAGTTCTTC; cdr3_aa: CASSEWDSDNEQFF
j_call: TRBJ1-1; clone_size: many; d_call: .; v_call: TRBV19; cdr3_nt: TGTGCCAGTCGATTACAGGGTTCGGGAGGTGAAGCTTTCTTT; cdr3_aa: CASRLQGSGGEAFF
j_call: TRBJ1-4; clone_size: .; d_call: .; v_call: TRBV7-9; cdr3_nt: TGTGCCAGCAGCTTGAGATCCGCGGGGGTTAATGAAAAACTGTTTTTT; cdr3_aa: CASSLRSAGVNEKLFF
j_call: TRBJ2-7; clone_size: .; d_call: .; v_call: TRBV7-7; cdr3_nt: TGTGCTAGCAGCTTAGGGGGAGAGGGCGAGCAGTACTTC; cdr3_aa: CASSLGGEGEQYF
j_call: TRBJ2-1; clone_size: .; d_call: .; v_call: TRBV29-1; cdr3_nt: TGCAGCGCCGCCTCGGGCTCCTACAATGAGCAGTTCTTC; cdr3_aa: CSAASGSYNEQFF
j_call: TRBJ2-7; clone_size: .; d_call: TRBD1; v_call: TRBV25-1; cdr3_nt: TGTGCCAGCAGTCCAAGGGACAGGGGGCTGGTCGAGCAGTACTTC; cdr3_aa: CASSPRDRGLVEQYF
j_call: TRBJ2-7; clone_size: .; d_call: .; v_call: TRBV2; cdr3_nt: TGTGCCATCAAATCAAATACCTACGAGCAGTACTTC; cdr3_aa: CAIKSNTYEQYF
j_call: TRBJ2-1; clone_size: .; d_call: TRBD2; v_call: TRBV27; cdr3_nt: TGTGCCAGCAGTCCATCCGGACTAGCGGGGCTGCACAATGAGCAGTTCTTC; cdr3_aa: CASSPSGLAGLHNEQFF
j_call: TRBJ2-7; clone_size: .; d_call: .; v_call: TRBV7-9; cdr3_nt: TGTGCCAGCAGCCAGGCCCTGGGCGGGTCCCCCTACGAGCAGTACTTC; cdr3_aa: CASSQALGGSPYEQYF
j_call: TRBJ2-5; clone_size: .; d_call: TRBD2; v_call: TRBV7-2; cdr3_nt: TGTGCCAGCAGCTTAGGCCTAGCGGGGGGTTATGTCGACTTC; cdr3_aa: CASSLGLAGGYVDF
j_call: TRBJ2-7; clone_size: .; d_call: .; v_call: TRBV4-3; cdr3_nt: TGCGCCAGCAGCCTGGACAGTCCGGACGAGCAGTACTTC; cdr3_aa: CASSLDSPDEQYF
j_call: TRBJ2-1; clone_size: .; d_call: .; v_call: TRBV29-1; cdr3_nt: TGCAGCGTTGAATACGAAAACCATCGGGATGAGCAGTTCTTC; cdr3_aa: CSVEYENHRDEQFF
j_call: TRBJ1-1; clone_size: .; d_call: TRBD1; v_call: TRBV2; cdr3_nt: TGTGCCAGCAGTGAAGCAGGGGGCGGGAACACTGAAGCTTTCTTT; cdr3_aa: CASSEAGGGNTEAFF
j_call: TRBJ1-2; clone_size: .; d_call: .; v_call: TRBV21-1; cdr3_nt: TGTGCCAGCCTCGGGGGCAGCTATGGCTACACCTTC; cdr3_aa: CASLGGSYGYTF
j_call: TRBJ2-3; clone_size: .; d_call: TRBD2; v_call: TRBV4-3; cdr3_nt: TGCGCCAGCAGCCTCCGCCTCCGGCTAGCGGGGGGGAGGGATACGCAGTATTTT; cdr3_aa: CASSLRLRLAGGRDTQYF
j_call: TRBJ1-1; clone_size: .; d_call: .; v_call: TRBV19; cdr3_nt: TGTGCCAGCACCGAGGCGGGCACTGAAGCTTTCTTT; cdr3_aa: CASTEAGTEAFF
j_call: TRBJ1-1; clone_size: .; d_call: .; v_call: TRBV27; cdr3_nt: TGTGCCAGCAGTTTTACCCCCGGGACTGAAGCTTTCTTT; cdr3_aa: CASSFTPGTEAFF